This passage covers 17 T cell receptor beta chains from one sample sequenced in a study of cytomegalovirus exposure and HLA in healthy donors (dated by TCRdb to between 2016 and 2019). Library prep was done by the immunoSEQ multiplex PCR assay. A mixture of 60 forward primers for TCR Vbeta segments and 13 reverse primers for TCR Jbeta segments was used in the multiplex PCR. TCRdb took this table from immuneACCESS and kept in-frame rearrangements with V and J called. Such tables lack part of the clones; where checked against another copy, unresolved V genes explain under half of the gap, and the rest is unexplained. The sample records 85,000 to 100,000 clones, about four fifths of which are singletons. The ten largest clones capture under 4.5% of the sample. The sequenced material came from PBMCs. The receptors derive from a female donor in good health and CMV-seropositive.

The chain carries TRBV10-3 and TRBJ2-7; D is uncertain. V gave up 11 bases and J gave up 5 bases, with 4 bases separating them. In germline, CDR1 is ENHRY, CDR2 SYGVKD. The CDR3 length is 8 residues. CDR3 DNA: TGTGCCTCTCACGAGCAGTACTTC. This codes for CASHEQYF.

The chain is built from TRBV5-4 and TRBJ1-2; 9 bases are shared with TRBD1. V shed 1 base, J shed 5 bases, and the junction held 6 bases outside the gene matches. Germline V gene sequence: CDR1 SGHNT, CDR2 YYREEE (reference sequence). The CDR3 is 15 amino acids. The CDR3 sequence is CASSLTGGVGYGYTF. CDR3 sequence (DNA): TGTGCCAGCAGCTTGACAGGGGGCGTGGGATATGGCTACACCTTC.

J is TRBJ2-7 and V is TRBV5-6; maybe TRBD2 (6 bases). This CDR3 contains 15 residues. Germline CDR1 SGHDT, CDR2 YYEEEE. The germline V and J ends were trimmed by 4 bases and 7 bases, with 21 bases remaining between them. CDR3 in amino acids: CASSPLMRGQREQYF. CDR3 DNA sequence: TGTGCCAGCAGCCCCTTAATGCGGGGCCAAAGGGAGCAGTACTTC.

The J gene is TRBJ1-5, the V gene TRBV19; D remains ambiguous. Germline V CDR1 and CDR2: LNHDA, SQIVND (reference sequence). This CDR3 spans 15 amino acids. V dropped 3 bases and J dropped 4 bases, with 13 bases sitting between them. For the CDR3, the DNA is TGTGCCAGTAGTATCGCGGGGATTGGGAATCAGCCCCAGCATTTT. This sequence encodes CASSIAGIGNQPQHF. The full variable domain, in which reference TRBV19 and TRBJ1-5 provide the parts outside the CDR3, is DGGITQSPKYLFRKEGQNVTLSCEQNLNHDAMYWYRQDPGQGLRLIYYSQIVNDFQKGDIAEGYSVSREKKESFPLTVTSAQKNPTAFYLCASSIAGIGNQPQHFGDGTRLSIL.

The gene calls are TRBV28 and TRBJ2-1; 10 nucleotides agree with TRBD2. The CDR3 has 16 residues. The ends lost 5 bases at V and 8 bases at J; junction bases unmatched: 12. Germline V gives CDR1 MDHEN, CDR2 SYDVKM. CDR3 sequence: CASSLPSSGSLDEQFF. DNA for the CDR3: TGTGCCAGCAGTCTGCCCTCTAGCGGGAGTCTCGATGAGCAGTTCTTC.

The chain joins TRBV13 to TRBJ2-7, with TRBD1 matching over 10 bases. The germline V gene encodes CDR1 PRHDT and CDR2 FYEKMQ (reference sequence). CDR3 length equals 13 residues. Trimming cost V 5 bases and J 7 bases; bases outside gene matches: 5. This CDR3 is CASSRDRGREQYF. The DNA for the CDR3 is TGTGCCAGCAGCCGGGACAGGGGTCGTGAGCAGTACTTC.

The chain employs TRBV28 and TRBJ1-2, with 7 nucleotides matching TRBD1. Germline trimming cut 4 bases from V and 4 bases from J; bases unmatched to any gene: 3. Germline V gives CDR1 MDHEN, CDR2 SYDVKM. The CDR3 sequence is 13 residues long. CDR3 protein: CASSSDRTYGYTF. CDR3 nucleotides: TGTGCCAGCAGTTCGGACAGGACCTATGGCTACACCTTC.

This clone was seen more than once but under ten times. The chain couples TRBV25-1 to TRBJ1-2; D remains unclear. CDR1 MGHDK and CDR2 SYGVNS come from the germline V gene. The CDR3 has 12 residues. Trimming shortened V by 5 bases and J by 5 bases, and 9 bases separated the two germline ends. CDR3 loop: CASSMSAYGYTF. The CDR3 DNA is TGTGCCAGCAGTATGAGTGCTTATGGCTACACCTTC.

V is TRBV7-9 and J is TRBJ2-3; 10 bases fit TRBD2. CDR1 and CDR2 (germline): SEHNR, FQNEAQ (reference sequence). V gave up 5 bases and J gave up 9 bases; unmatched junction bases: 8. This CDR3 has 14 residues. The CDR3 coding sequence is TGTGCCAGCAGCGCGGGGCTAGCGGGAGACACGCAGTATTTT. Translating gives CASSAGLAGDTQYF. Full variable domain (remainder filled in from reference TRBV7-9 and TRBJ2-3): DTGVSQNPRHKITKRGQNVTFRCDPISEHNRLYWYRQTLGQGPEFLTYFQNEAQLEKSRLLSDRFSAERPKGSFSTLEIQRTEQGDSAMYLCASSAGLAGDTQYFGPGTRLTVL.

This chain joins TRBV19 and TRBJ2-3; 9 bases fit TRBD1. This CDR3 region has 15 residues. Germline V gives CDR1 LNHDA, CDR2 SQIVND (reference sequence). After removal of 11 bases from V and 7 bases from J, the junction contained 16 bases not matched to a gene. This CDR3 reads CASSPGQGAFYTQYF. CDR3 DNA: TGTGCCTCCAGCCCGGGACAGGGTGCATTTTATACGCAGTATTTT.

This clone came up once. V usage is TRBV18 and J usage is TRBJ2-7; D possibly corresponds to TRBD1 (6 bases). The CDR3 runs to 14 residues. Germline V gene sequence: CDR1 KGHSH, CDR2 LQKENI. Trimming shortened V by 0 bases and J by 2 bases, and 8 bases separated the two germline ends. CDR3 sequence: CASSPPGTPYEQYF. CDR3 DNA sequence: TGTGCCAGCTCACCACCCGGGACACCCTACGAGCAGTACTTC.

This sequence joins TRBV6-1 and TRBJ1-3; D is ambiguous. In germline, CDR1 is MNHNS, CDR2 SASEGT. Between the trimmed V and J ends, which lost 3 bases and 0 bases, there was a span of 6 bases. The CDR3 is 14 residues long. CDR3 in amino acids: CASSERGSGNTIYF. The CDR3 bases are TGTGCCAGCAGTGAGCGGGGCTCTGGAAACACCATATATTTT.

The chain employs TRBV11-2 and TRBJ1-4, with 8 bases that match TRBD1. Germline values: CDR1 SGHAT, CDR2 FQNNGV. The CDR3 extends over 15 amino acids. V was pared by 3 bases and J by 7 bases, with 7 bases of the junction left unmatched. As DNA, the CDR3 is TGTGCCAGCAGCTTCAGGGGGACAGGAAGTGAAAAACTGTTTTTT. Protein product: CASSFRGTGSEKLFF.

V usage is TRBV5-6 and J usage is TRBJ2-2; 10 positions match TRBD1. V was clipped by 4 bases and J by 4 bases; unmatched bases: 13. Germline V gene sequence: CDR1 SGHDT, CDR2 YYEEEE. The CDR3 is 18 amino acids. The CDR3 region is CASSPMTGGIFATGELFF. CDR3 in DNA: TGTGCCAGCAGCCCCATGACAGGGGGCATATTTGCCACCGGGGAGCTGTTTTTT.

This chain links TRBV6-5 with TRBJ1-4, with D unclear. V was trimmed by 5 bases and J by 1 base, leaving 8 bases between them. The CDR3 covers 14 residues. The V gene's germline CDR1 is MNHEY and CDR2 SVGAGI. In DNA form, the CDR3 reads TGTGCCAGCAGTGAACGAGGAACTAATGAAAAACTGTTTTTT. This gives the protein CASSERGTNEKLFF.

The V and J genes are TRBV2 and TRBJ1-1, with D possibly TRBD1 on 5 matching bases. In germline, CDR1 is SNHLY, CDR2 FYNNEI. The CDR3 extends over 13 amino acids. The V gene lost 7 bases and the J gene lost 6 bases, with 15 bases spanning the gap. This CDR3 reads CASNPTGGAEAFF. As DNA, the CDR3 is TGTGCCAGCAATCCAACCGGGGGTGCTGAAGCTTTCTTT. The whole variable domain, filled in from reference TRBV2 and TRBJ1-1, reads EPEVTQTPSHQVTQMGQEVILRCVPISNHLYFYWYRQILGQKVEFLVSFYNNEISEKSEIFDDQFSVERPDGSNFTLKIRSTKLEDSAMYFCASNPTGGAEAFFGQGTRLTVV.

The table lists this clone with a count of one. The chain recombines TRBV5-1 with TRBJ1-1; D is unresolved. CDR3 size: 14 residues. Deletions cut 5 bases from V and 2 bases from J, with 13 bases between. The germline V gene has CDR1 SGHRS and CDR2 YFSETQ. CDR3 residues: CASREGTGNTEAFF. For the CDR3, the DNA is TGCGCCAGCAGGGAGGGTACGGGAAACACTGAAGCTTTCTTT.